This T cell receptor (beta chain) originates from a study of cytomegalovirus exposure and HLA in healthy donors. The study's findings and limits: Accurate prediction of HLA-A and HLA-B alleles (for most subjects) was reportedly achieved from TCR beta sequences. In a later analysis, productive TCRs from donors in an Asian-associated ancestry cluster reportedly carried fewer N-insertions than the cohort mean. There were a few CMV-associated chains whose specificity for CMV antigens was confirmed in vitro. Most TCR sequences showed up rarely, but some public TCRs showed up in many donors.

Germline loops: CDR1 SGHRS, CDR2 YFSETQ. There are 14 residues in the CDR3. The J segment lost 4 bases and the V segment lost 1 base, leaving 2 bases of the junction unmatched. This PCR relied on a set of 60 Vbeta primers and 13 Jbeta primers. Sequencing was performed with immunoSEQ multiplex PCR; in TCRdb, only in-frame clones are kept and a portion is missing. The repertoire table contains over 110,000 clones. In the case of this clone: Its antigen is as yet unknown.

The receptor comes from a male donor in good health and CMV-seronegative. This chain joins TRBV5-1 and TRBJ2-7; TRBD2 matches at 10 bases. Sequenced input: PBMCs. The CDR3 region has the DNA TGCGCCAGCAGCTTGACTAGCGGGATTTACGAGCAGTACTTC. It specifies CASSLTSGIYEQYF. The whole variable domain, remainder taken from reference TRBV5-1 and TRBJ2-7, is KAGVTQTPRYLIKTRGQQVTLSCSPISGHRSVSWYQQTPGQGLQFLFEYFSETQRNKGNFPGRFSGRQFSNSRSEMNVSTLELGDSALYLCASSLTSGIYEQYFGPGTRLTVT.